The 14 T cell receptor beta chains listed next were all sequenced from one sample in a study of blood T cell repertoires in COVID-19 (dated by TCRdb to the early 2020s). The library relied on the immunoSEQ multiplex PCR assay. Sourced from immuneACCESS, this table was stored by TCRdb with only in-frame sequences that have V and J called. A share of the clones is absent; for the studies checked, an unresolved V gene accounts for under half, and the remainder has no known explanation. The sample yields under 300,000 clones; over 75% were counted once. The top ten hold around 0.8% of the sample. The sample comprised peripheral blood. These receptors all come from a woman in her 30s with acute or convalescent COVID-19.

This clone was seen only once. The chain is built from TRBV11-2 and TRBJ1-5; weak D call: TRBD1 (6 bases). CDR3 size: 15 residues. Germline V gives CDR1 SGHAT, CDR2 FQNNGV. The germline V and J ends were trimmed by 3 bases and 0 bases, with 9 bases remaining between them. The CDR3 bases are TGTGCCAGCAGCTTGACAGGCTCTAGCAATCAGCCCCAGCATTTT. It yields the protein CASSLTGSSNQPQHF.

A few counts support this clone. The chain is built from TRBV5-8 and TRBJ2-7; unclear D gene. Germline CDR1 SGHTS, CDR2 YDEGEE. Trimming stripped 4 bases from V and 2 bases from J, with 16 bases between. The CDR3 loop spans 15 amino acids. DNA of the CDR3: TGTGCCAGCAGCCGGATACTATTTGTAACCTACGAGCAGTACTTC. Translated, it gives CASSRILFVTYEQYF.

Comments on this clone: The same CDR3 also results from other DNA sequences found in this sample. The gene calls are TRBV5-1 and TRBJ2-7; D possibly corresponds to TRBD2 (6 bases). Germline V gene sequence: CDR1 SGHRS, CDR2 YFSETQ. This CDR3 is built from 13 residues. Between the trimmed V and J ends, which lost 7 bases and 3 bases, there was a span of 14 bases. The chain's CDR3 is CASRSGSYYEQYF. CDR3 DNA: TGCGCCAGCCGCAGCGGGTCCTACTACGAGCAGTACTTC.

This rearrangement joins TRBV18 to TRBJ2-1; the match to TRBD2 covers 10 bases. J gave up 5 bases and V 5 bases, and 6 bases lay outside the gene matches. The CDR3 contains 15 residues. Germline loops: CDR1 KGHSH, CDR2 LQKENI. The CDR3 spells CASSNLAGGNNEQFF. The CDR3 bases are TGTGCCAGCTCAAACTTAGCGGGAGGAAACAATGAGCAGTTCTTC.

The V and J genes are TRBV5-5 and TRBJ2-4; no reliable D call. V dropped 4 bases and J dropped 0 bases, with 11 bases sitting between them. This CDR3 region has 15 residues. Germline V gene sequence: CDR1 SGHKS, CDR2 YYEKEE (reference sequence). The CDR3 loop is CASSPPSLAKNIQYF. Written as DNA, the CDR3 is TGTGCCAGCAGCCCCCCGTCACTAGCCAAAAACATTCAGTACTTC.

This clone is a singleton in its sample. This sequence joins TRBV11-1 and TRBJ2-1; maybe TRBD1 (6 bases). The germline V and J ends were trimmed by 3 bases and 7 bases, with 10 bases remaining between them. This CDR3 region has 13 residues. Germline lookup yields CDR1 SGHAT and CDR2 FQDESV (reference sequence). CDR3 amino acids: CASSFGTPNEQFF. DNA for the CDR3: TGTGCCAGCAGCTTCGGGACACCAAATGAGCAGTTCTTC.

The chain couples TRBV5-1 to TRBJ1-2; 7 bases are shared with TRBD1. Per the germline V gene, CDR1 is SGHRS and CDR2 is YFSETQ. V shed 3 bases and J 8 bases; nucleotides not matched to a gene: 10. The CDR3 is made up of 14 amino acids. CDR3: CASSSDRALGGYTF. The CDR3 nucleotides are TGCGCCAGCAGCTCTGACAGGGCCTTGGGGGGCTACACCTTC.

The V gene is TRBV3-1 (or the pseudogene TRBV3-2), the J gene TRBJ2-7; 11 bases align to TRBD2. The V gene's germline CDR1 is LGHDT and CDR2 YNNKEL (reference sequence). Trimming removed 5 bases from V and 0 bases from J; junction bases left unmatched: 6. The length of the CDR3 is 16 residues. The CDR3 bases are TGTGCCAGCAGCTCTAGCGGGAGGCCCAGCTCCTACGAGCAGTACTTC. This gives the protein CASSSSGRPSSYEQYF.

The CDR3 is CASSLTGGNTEAFF. The CDR3 DNA follows: TGCGCCAGCAGCTTGACAGGGGGAAACACTGAAGCTTTCTTT. V and J are TRBV5-1 and TRBJ1-1; 8 positions agree with TRBD1. Unmatched junction bases numbered 1, after V lost 1 base and J lost 2 bases. The CDR3 totals 14 residues. Germline lookup yields CDR1 SGHRS and CDR2 YFSETQ.

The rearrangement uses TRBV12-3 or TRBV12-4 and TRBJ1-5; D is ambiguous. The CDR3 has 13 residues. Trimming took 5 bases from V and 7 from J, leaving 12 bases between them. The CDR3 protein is CASSGQFLQPQHF. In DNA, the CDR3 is TGTGCCAGCAGTGGGCAGTTCTTACAGCCCCAGCATTTT.

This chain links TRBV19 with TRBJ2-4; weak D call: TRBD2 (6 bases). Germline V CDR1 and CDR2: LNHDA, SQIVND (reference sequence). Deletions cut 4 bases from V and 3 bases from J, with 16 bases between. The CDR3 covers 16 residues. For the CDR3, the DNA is TGTGCCAGTAGTACCGGGACTCCAAATCGCAAAAACATTCAGTACTTC. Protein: CASSTGTPNRKNIQYF.

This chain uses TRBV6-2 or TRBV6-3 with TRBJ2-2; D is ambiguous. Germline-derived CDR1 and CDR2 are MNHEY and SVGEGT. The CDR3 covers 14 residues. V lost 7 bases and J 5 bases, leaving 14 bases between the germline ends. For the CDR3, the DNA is TGTGCCAGCACCCCTATATCCCGGACCGGGGAGCTGTTTTTT. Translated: CASTPISRTGELFF.

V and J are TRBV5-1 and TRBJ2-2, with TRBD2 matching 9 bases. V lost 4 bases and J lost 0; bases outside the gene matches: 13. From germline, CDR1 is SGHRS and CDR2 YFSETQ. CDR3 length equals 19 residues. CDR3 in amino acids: CASSPRLLAGFANTGELFF. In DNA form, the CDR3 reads TGCGCCAGCAGCCCTCGGCTACTAGCGGGCTTCGCGAACACCGGGGAGCTGTTTTTT.

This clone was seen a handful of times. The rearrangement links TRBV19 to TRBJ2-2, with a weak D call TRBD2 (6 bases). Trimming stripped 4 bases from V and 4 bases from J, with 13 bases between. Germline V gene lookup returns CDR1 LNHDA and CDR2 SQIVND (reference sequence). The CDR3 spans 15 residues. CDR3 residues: CASSTGRDFTGELFF. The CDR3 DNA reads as TGTGCCAGTAGTACGGGGCGGGATTTCACCGGGGAGCTGTTTTTT.